This note documents a single TCR beta chain sequence. Its antigen is as yet unknown. CDR1 is MNHEY, CDR2 SMNVEV, per germline (reference sequence). The CDR3 is 13 residues long. V lost 3 bases and J 3 bases, leaving 8 bases between the germline ends. The PCR had 60 Vbeta and 13 Jbeta primers. Repertoires were generated with immunoSEQ multiplex PCR, while TCRdb's copy carries only in-frame clones and drops some. The table for this sample gives about 150,000 clones. The data were obtained in a study of cytomegalovirus exposure and HLA in healthy donors. Study-wide results and limits: A later analysis showed TCR association rates differing by HLA locus, peaking at DRB1 and lowest at HLA-C. Rare TCR sequences predominated, though certain public TCRs were found in many donors. It was shown in a later analysis that HLA-associated TCR beta chains were more clonally expanded than other, equally common chains.

The chain links TRBV27 to TRBJ1-1; D might be TRBD1 (6 bases). The receptor was derived from a woman in her forties or fifties in good health and CMV-seronegative. Material for sequencing was PBMCs. The CDR3 sequence is CASSLTGDTEAFF. In nucleotides, the CDR3 is TGTGCCAGCAGTTTGACAGGAGACACTGAAGCTTTCTTT.